The rows below give T cell receptor beta chains drawn from one sample of a study of regulatory T cells in long-lasting Graves disease. TCRdb used MiXCR to reprocess the multiplex PCR reads, holding one entry per CDR3 protein. The repertoire has a few hundred thousand distinct CDR3 sequences, 20% to 25% of them found once; the top ten carry approximately 6.4%. The sequencing here drew on peripheral blood mononuclear cells (PBMCs), taken when the disease was refractory, from a patient treated with antithyroid drugs. The receptors derive from a female donor with Graves disease. The CDR3 runs from the conserved cysteine through the conserved F or W. A D gene is named only where the DNA matches it firmly. The size field is filled for only some rows; it gives once, few, many or a size class.

size,D,V,J,DNA,CDR3
NA,NA,TRBV5-1,TRBJ2-7,TGCGCCAGCAGCTACCGCGGGGACTCACCCTCCTACGAGCAGTACTTC,CASSYRGDSPSYEQYF
few,NA,TRBV7-9,TRBJ2-3,TGTGCCAGCAGCCTCCGGGACACGGCAGATACGCAGTATTTT,CASSLRDTADTQYF
NA,TRBD1,TRBV28,TRBJ2-1,TGTGCCAGCAGTTCCGACCCACTCAGGGGGCCCAGCTCCTACAATGAGCAGTTCTTC,CASSSDPLRGPSSYNEQFF
many,NA,TRBV28,TRBJ1-2,TGTGCCAGCTTTTCTGTGGAACTCTATGGCTACACCTTC,CASFSVELYGYTF
many,NA,TRBV2,TRBJ1-1,TGTGCCAGCAGTGAAAGGGGCTACGAAGCTTTCTTT,CASSERGYEAFF
few,NA,TRBV7-2,TRBJ2-2,TGTGCCAGCAGCCAAATTAGCGGCACCGGGGAGCTGTTTTTT,CASSQISGTGELFF
many,TRBD1,TRBV11-2,TRBJ1-1,TGTGCCAGCAGCCTTCGACAGGGGCCTGAAGCTTTCTTT,CASSLRQGPEAFF
few,NA,TRBV4-2,TRBJ1-4,TGTGCCAGCAGCCCTAGTCGAACAGAGAGTAATGAAAAACTGTTTTTT,CASSPSRTESNEKLFF
many,NA,TRBV28,TRBJ1-6,TGTGCCAGCAGCGGCAGTCCCTTAATCAGAGTCAATTCACCCCTCCACTTT,CASSGSPLIRVNSPLHF
few,NA,TRBV19,TRBJ1-5,TGTGCCAGTAGTATAGTGGGCAGGGACTATAGCAATCAGCCCCAGCATTTT,CASSIVGRDYSNQPQHF
NA,TRBD1,TRBV6-1,TRBJ2-7,TGTGCCAGCAGAAGACAGGGGGCAACCTACGAGCAGTACTTC,CASRRQGATYEQYF
few,NA,TRBV27,TRBJ2-3,TGTGCCAGCAGACGGGACATCAGTAACACAGATACGCAGTATTTT,CASRRDISNTDTQYF
few,NA,TRBV15,TRBJ2-7,TGTGCCACCAGCAGAGGGGGCGGGGATCAGTACTTC,CATSRGGGDQYF
NA,NA,TRBV28,TRBJ2-5,TGTGCCAGCAGCCCACGCCGGGGGCGCCTCGTGGAGACCCAGTACTTC,CASSPRRGRLVETQYF
NA,NA,TRBV5-1,TRBJ2-5,TGCGCCAGCGCTTACGGGAACCAAGAGACCCAGTACTTC,CASAYGNQETQYF
many,NA,TRBV28,TRBJ1-4,TGTGCCAGCAGCTCCCCTGGTAGTGAAAAACTGTTTTTT,CASSSPGSEKLFF
many,TRBD1,TRBV12-3/TRBV12-4,TRBJ2-5,TGTGCCAGCAGTCCCCCGACAGGGGGCGGGACCCAGTACTTC,CASSPPTGGGTQYF
many,TRBD2,TRBV28,TRBJ2-7,TGTGCCAGCAGTTTACCAGACTTAGGACTAGCGGGGAGCACCTACGAGCAGTACTTC,CASSLPDLGLAGSTYEQYF
many,NA,TRBV6-1,TRBJ2-5,TGTGCCAGCAGCGGTATATCGGAGACCCAGTACTTC,CASSGISETQYF
many,NA,TRBV28,TRBJ1-1,TGTGCCAGCTCGTTGTATGGAGGGACTGAAGCTTTCTTT,CASSLYGGTEAFF
few,NA,TRBV5-4,TRBJ2-2,TGTGCCAGCAGCCCAACACAGGGTAACACCGGGGAGCTGTTTTTT,CASSPTQGNTGELFF
few,NA,TRBV28,TRBJ2-5,TGTGCCAGCAGTTTCGGAGTCTCGGGTTCTGAGACCCAGTACTTC,CASSFGVSGSETQYF
many,TRBD1,TRBV20-1,TRBJ1-2,TGCAGTGCAAGGGACAGGGGGGCCTATGGCTACACCTTC,CSARDRGAYGYTF
once,TRBD2,TRBV9,TRBJ2-7,TGTGCCAGCAGAAGAGGGGCGGGGGGCCCACCCTACGAGCAGTACTTC,CASRRGAGGPPYEQYF
NA,TRBD1,TRBV29-1,TRBJ1-2,TGCAGCGTTGAGCCGACAGGGGGTGGCTACACCTTC,CSVEPTGGGYTF
many,NA,TRBV12-3/TRBV12-4,TRBJ1-1,TGTGCCAGCAGGGCCACATTGAACACTGAAGCTTTCTTT,CASRATLNTEAFF
many,TRBD2,TRBV27,TRBJ2-4,TGTGCCAGCAGTGGCGCGGGAGGTGTGCTTGACCCCCAGTACTTC,CASSGAGGVLDPQYF
many,TRBD1,TRBV28,TRBJ2-7,TGTGCCAGCAGGTCACAGGGGGGTGGCAAGCAGTACTTC,CASRSQGGGKQYF
NA,NA,TRBV7-9,TRBJ2-5,TGTGCCAGCAGCTTAGGGGGCCCGGGACACTTACAAGAGACCCAGTACTTC,CASSLGGPGHLQETQYF
NA,TRBD1,TRBV20-1,TRBJ2-4,TGCAGTGCTAGAGCCCGGGACAGGGGGGATCTTCTAGCCAAAAACATTCAGTACTTC,CSARARDRGDLLAKNIQYF
many,NA,TRBV12-3/TRBV12-4,TRBJ1-2,TGTGCCAGCAGTTTGCCCGGAGGGGAACCCTATGGCTACACCTTC,CASSLPGGEPYGYTF
many,TRBD1,TRBV6-1,TRBJ2-2,TGTGCCAGCAGGCCACAGGGGTACACCGGGGAGCTGTTTTTT,CASRPQGYTGELFF
many,NA,TRBV12-3/TRBV12-4,TRBJ1-1,TGTGCCAGCAGCACCACAGGGCCAAACACTGAAGCTTTCTTT,CASSTTGPNTEAFF
NA,TRBD2,TRBV19,TRBJ2-2,TGTGCCAGTAGTACCGGGGGGGCCCCCGGGGAGCTGTTTTTT,CASSTGGAPGELFF
many,TRBD2,TRBV27,TRBJ2-2,TGTGCCAGCAGTTTAGGGGCCGGGGGGGCCGGGGAGCTGTTTTTT,CASSLGAGGAGELFF
NA,TRBD1,TRBV5-4,TRBJ2-4,TGTGCCAGCAGCGATGAACGGGACAGGGAACTAGCCAAAAACATTCAGTACTTC,CASSDERDRELAKNIQYF
many,TRBD2,TRBV12-3/TRBV12-4,TRBJ2-7,TGTGCCAGCAGTTTAAGAGTCCTAGCGGGATTTTCCTACGAGCAGTACTTC,CASSLRVLAGFSYEQYF